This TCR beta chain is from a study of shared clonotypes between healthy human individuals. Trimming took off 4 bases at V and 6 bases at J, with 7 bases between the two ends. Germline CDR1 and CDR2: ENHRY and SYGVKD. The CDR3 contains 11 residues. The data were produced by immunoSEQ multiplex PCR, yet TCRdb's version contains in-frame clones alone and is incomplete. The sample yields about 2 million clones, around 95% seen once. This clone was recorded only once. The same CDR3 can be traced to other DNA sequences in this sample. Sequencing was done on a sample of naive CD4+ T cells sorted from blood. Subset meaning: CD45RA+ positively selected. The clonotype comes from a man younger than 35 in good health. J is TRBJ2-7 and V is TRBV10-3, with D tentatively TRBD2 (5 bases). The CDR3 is CAISGSGEQYF. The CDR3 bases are TGTGCCATCAGTGGGAGCGGCGAGCAGTACTTC.